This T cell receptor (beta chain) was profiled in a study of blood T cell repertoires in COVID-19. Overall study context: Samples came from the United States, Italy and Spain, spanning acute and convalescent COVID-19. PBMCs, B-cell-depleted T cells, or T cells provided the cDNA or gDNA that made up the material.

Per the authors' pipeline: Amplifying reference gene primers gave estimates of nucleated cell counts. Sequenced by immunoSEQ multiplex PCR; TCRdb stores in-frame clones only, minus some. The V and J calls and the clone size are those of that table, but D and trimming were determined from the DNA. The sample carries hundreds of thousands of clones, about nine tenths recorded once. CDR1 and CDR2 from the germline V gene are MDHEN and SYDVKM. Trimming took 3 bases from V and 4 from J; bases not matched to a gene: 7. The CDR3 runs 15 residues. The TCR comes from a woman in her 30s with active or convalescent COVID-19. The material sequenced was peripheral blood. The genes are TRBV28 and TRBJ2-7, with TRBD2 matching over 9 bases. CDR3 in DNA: TGTGCCAGCAGTTTTGTCCTAGCGGGACGATACGAGCAGTACTTC. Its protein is CASSFVLAGRYEQYF.